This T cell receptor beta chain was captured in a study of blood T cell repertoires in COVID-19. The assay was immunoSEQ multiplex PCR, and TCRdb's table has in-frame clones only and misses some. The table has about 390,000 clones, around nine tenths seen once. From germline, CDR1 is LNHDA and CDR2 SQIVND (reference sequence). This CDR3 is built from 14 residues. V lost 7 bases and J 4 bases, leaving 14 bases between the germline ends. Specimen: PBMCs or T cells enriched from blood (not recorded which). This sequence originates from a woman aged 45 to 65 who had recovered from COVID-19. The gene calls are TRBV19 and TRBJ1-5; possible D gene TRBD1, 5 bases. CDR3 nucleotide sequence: TGTGCCAGTACTGGATGGGGGGGAAATCAGCCCCAGCATTTT. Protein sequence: CASTGWGGNQPQHF.